A single sample is the source of the 3 T cell receptor beta chains below, sequenced in a study of shared clonotypes between healthy human individuals. Only CD45RO-negative cells positively selected for CCR7 counted as naive CD8 cells, so terminally differentiated effector memory CD45RA+ cells were excluded. Generated by immunoSEQ multiplex PCR, the TCRdb table keeps only in-frame clones and is missing some. The repertoire holds about 820,000 clones, with around 92% as singletons. The sample taken for sequencing was naive CD8+ T cells sorted from blood. These receptors were obtained from a man aged 25-40 years in good health.

The chain recombines TRBV7-9 with TRBJ1-1; D is unresolved. The CDR3 consists of 13 residues. V was cut by 5 bases and J by 7 bases, with 14 bases left in between. Germline-derived CDR1 and CDR2 are SEHNR and FQNEAQ (reference sequence). CDR3: CASSPPLPHEAFF. CDR3 sequence (DNA): TGTGCCAGCAGCCCCCCCCTACCCCATGAAGCTTTCTTT.

CDR3 DNA sequence: TGTGCCACCAGCAGAGATGGGGATGATAGCAATCAGCCCCAGCATTTT. Translating gives CATSRDGDDSNQPQHF. The chain links TRBV15 to TRBJ1-5; D is uncertain. Trimming removed 0 bases from V and 0 bases from J, with 9 bases in between. Germline CDR1 LNHNV, CDR2 YYDKDF (reference sequence). The CDR3 sequence is 16 residues long.

This clone was recorded once. The rearrangement joins TRBV27 to TRBJ2-7, with D possibly called TRBD1 or TRBD2 (5 bases each). CDR3 length: 13 residues. The germline gives CDR1 MNHEY, CDR2 SMNVEV (reference sequence). V was shortened by 3 bases and J by 5 bases, with 11 bases between the two germline ends. DNA for the CDR3: TGTGCCAGCAGTTTGACCGGGACCCACGAGCAGTACTTC. It translates to CASSLTGTHEQYF.